This entry describes one T cell receptor beta chain. The data were taken from a study of T cell changes during pregnancy in multiple sclerosis. Trimming took off 5 bases at V and 8 bases at J, with 12 bases between the two ends. The CDR3 length is 11 residues. Germline V gene data show CDR1 as GTSNPN and CDR2 as SVGIG (reference sequence). Only in-frame clones appear in the TCRdb table, and some are missing; sequencing was by immunoSEQ multiplex PCR. This table has about 40,000 clones, around 94% appearing once. V gene TRBV30 combines with J gene TRBJ1-2; possible D gene TRBD1, 5 bases. The receptor comes from a female donor with multiple sclerosis, enrolled in a pregnancy study. The source material was CD4+ T cells from peripheral blood mononuclear cells, sampled before pregnancy. The CDR3 coding sequence is TGTGCCTGGGGCGACAGCGGGGGCTACACCTTC. Amino acids: CAWGDSGGYTF.